This TCR beta chain was sequenced for a study of T-cell memory formation after mild COVID-19. This clonotype showed up just a few times. 5'RACE, which relied on constant-segment primers, yielded TCR alpha and TCR beta cDNA libraries carrying sample barcodes and UMIs. TCRdb called the 5' RACE reads again in MiXCR, with one record for every CDR3 protein. The data hold about 400,000 distinct CDR3 sequences, with under 25% observed a single time. Trimming took off 0 bases at V and 7 bases at J, with 6 bases between the two ends. CDR1 is LNHNV, CDR2 YYDKDF, per germline (reference sequence). The CDR3 runs to 12 residues.

This chain connects TRBV15 to TRBJ1-2; D unclear. Sequences were obtained from PBMCs or a T cell subset sorted from them (not recorded which). This clonotype was sampled from an adult woman who had mild COVID-19 (a few samples of this study predate the infection). Cell type and time point are not known. The CDR3 is CATSRDYIGYTF. The CDR3, as DNA: TGTGCCACCAGCAGAGATTATATTGGCTACACCTTC.